These T cell receptor beta chains were read from a single sample in a study of T cells in Graves' hyperthyroidism and ophthalmopathy. TCRdb reanalysed the multiplex PCR reads using MiXCR and keeps one entry per CDR3 protein. The data hold hundreds of thousands of distinct CDR3 sequences, with 35% observed a single time. The source material was blood. The receptors derive from a middle-aged woman with Graves' hyperthyroidism. Both conserved end residues are part of each CDR3. Fields, in order: J gene, D gene, clone size, V gene, CDR3 DNA, CDR3 protein. A D gene is named only where the DNA matches it firmly. Clone sizes are given selectively: once, few, many, or a class where the clone is expanded.

>TRBJ1-5|-|many|TRBV24-1
TGTGCCACCAGTGACCCCAATCAACAGGGCCAGCCCCAGCATTTT
CATSDPNQQGQPQHF
>TRBJ1-6|-|few|TRBV19
TGTGCCAGTAGTATAGACGAAGGGGCGAATTCACCCCTCCACTTT
CASSIDEGANSPLHF
>TRBJ2-7|-|few|TRBV12-5
TGTGCTAGTGGTTCCGAAATGACGAGACAGTACTTC
CASGSEMTRQYF
>TRBJ2-1|TRBD2|few|TRBV29-1
TGCAGCGTTGAGTTAGCGGGGACCCACAATGAGCAGTTCTTC
CSVELAGTHNEQFF
>TRBJ1-1|-|many|TRBV7-9
TGTGCCAGCAGCTTAGTTTCGGCAGGCGGAGGAGCTTTCTTT
CASSLVSAGGGAFF
>TRBJ1-4|-|-|TRBV19
TGTGCCAGTAGTAGTCCGGCGGGGAGGAATGAAAAACTGTTTTTT
CASSSPAGRNEKLFF
>TRBJ1-5|-|many|TRBV7-8
TGTGCCAGCAGCTTAAATGCAGGGGGCAATCAGCCCCAGCATTTT
CASSLNAGGNQPQHF
>TRBJ1-1|-|few|TRBV7-9
TGTGCCAGCAGCCAAGATCGGCAGGGAGTGAACACTGAAGCTTTCTTT
CASSQDRQGVNTEAFF
>TRBJ1-2|-|-|TRBV15
TGTGCCACCAGCAGAGATCCGGCAAGACTTAACTATGGCTACACCTTC
CATSRDPARLNYGYTF
>TRBJ1-2|-|-|TRBV6-5
TGTGCCAGCTCTACGACACTGGGTAATGGCTACACCTTC
CASSTTLGNGYTF
>TRBJ2-2|TRBD1|-|TRBV5-4
TGTGCCAGCAGCCTAGGACCGACAGGGGAGCTGCTTTTT
CASSLGPTGELLF
>TRBJ1-4|TRBD1|-|TRBV25-1
TGTGCCAGCAGTGAGACAGGGATGAATGAAAAACTGTTTTTT
CASSETGMNEKLFF
>TRBJ1-3|TRBD1|-|TRBV14
TGTGCCAGCAGCAAGTACAGGGGGCGCTCCGGAAGCACCATATATTTT
CASSKYRGRSGSTIYF
>TRBJ2-2|-|-|TRBV29-1
TGCAGCGTTGGAGGGGCTGTGAACACCGGGGAGCTGTTTTTT
CSVGGAVNTGELFF
>TRBJ2-2|-|-|TRBV10-3
TGTGCCATCAGTGAGAAGGGGGAGCTGTTTTTT
CAISEKGELFF
>TRBJ1-5|-|-|TRBV10-3
TGTGCCATCAAGGACCCGGCCAGGGGAGGCCAGCATTTT
CAIKDPARGGQHF
>TRBJ2-1|-|-|TRBV11-2
TGTGCCAGCAGCTTTTGGCGGTCCACCAAGGTATATGAGCAGTTCTTC
CASSFWRSTKVYEQFF
>TRBJ2-5|TRBD2|-|TRBV20-1
TGCAGTGCTAGAGATTCATATGGGACTAGCAGTGTGCAGTACTTC
CSARDSYGTSSVQYF
>TRBJ1-2|-|many|TRBV19
TGTGCCAGTAGTATCCCAAGGACCCTGGGCTACACCTTC
CASSIPRTLGYTF
>TRBJ2-5|TRBD1|-|TRBV2
TGTGCCAGCAGTGGGCGGGACAGGGGAGAGACCCAGTACTTC
CASSGRDRGETQYF
>TRBJ2-2|-|many|TRBV7-2
TGTGCCAGCAGCTTAGAGCCCCACACCGGGGAGCTGTTTTTT
CASSLEPHTGELFF
>TRBJ2-5|-|-|TRBV25-1
TGTGCCAGCCGGGGGGCCGGTGAGACCCAGTACTTC
CASRGAGETQYF
>TRBJ2-7|TRBD2|many|TRBV20-1
TGCAGTGCTAGAGAGGGCGGGAGGCCCTCCTACGAGCAGTACTTC
CSAREGGRPSYEQYF
>TRBJ2-7|TRBD1|-|TRBV7-2
TGTGCCAGCAGCGTAAACAGGGGGCCCCACGAGCAGTACTTC
CASSVNRGPHEQYF
>TRBJ2-5|-|many|TRBV20-1
TGCAGTGCTATATCGCGAGGTGGAGAGACCCAGTACTTC
CSAISRGGETQYF
>TRBJ2-5|TRBD1|-|TRBV6-6
TGTGCCAGCAGTGAAGCGCGGCCCCGGAACAGGGGAGAGACCCAGTACTTC
CASSEARPRNRGETQYF
>TRBJ1-2|TRBD1|many|TRBV20-1
TGCAGTGCTAGAGATGGGACAGGGGTGTATGGCTACACCTTC
CSARDGTGVYGYTF